This T cell receptor beta chain was observed in a study of Ad26.COV2.S vaccination and SARS-CoV-2 variants. Study background: Donor had been placed in the Ad26.COV2.S arm of the COV1001 trial. Study results and limitations: Placebo recipients showed lower spike-specific TCR breadth than vaccinees. Estimates derived from TCR breadth and depth analyses may have underestimated total T cell responses.

Indicated treatment: roughly 19 received Ad26.COV2.S at low or high dose, single or two shots; about 5 received placebo; per-sample allocation not given. Samples were taken on day 63 after the first vaccine or placebo injection. Here immunoSEQ multiplex PCR was the method, and the copy in TCRdb shows in-frame clones only, minus some. The data show 300,000 to 350,000 clones, with 88% seen just once and around 6.4% held by the top ten. Germline lookup yields CDR1 MNHEY and CDR2 SVGAGI. Trimming removed 9 bases at V and 0 bases at J, with 8 bases between. This CDR3 is built from 12 residues. As regards this clone: Its antigen is not known. Other DNA sequences in this specimen translate into the identical CDR3.

The sample was peripheral blood, taken in a trial of Ad26.COV2.S vaccine versus placebo. The rearrangement joins TRBV6-5 to TRBJ1-1; D uncertain. This clonotype originated in a person between 18 and 59 years old who received the Ad26.COV2.S COVID-19 vaccine or a placebo. The CDR3 is CASSRLNTEAFF. The CDR3 bases are TGTGCCAGTTCTCGCTTGAACACTGAAGCTTTCTTT.